This TCR beta chain was sequenced in a study of T cells expressing NK-cell markers. TCRdb reanalyzed the 5' RACE reads, giving one entry per CDR3 protein sequence and no DNA. The table for this sample gives about 260,000 distinct CDR3 sequences. This CDR3 is 16 amino acids long. Germline V gene lookup returns CDR1 DFQATT and CDR2 SNEGSKA (reference sequence). The sequenced sample was blood T cells: a sorted CD56 or NKG2C T cell subset, CD4+ or CD8+ T cells, or bulk PBMC T cells (not recorded which). The chain employs TRBV20-1 and TRBJ2-7; TCRdb reports TRBD1, a call that lacks DNA to check it against. The source of this sequence is a man younger than 30 in good health. The CDR3 loop is CSARDREQGVTGEQYF.